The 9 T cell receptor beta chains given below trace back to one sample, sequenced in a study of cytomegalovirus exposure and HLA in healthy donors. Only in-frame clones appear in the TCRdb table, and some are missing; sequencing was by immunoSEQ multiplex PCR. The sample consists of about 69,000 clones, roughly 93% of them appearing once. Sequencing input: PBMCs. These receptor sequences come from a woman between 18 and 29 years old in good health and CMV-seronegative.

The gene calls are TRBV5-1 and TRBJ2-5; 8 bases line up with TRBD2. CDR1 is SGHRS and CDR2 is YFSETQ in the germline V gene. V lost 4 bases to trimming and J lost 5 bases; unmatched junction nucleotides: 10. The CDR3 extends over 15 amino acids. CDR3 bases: TGCGCCAGCAGCCTTCGGGGGGGGGCGCAGGAGACCCAGTACTTC. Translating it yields CASSLRGGAQETQYF.

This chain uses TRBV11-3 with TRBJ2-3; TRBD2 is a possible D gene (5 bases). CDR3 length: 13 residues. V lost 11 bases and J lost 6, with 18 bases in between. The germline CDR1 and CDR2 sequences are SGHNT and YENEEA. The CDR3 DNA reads TGTGCCCCTAGCACCTTGGGCTGGGATACGCAGTATTTT. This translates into CAPSTLGWDTQYF.

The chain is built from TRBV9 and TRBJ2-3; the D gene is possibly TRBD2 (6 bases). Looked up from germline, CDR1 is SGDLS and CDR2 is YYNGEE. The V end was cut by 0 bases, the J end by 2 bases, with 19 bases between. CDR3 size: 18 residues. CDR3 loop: CASSVDAVGRGDTDTQYF. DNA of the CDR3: TGTGCCAGCAGCGTAGACGCGGTGGGGCGGGGAGACACAGATACGCAGTATTTT.

This CDR3 reads CASAQGSGNTIYF. CDR3 coding DNA: TGTGCCAGCGCCCAGGGCTCTGGAAACACCATATATTTT. The rearrangement uses TRBV27 and TRBJ1-3; maybe TRBD1 (5 bases). Trimming took 8 bases from V and 0 from J, leaving 8 bases between them. The CDR3 sequence is 13 residues long. CDR1 is MNHEY and CDR2 is SMNVEV in the germline V gene (reference sequence).

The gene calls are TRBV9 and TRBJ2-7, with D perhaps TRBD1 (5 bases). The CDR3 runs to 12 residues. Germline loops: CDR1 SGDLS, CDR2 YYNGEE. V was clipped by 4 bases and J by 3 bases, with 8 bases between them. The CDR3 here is CASSQDNYEQYF. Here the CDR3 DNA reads TGTGCCAGCAGCCAGGACAACTACGAGCAGTACTTC. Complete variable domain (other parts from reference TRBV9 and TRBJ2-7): DSGVTQTPKHLITATGQRVTLRCSPRSGDLSVYWYQQSLDQGLQFLIQYYNGEERAKGNILERFSAQQFPDLHSELNLSSLELGDSALYFCASSQDNYEQYFGPGTRLTVT.

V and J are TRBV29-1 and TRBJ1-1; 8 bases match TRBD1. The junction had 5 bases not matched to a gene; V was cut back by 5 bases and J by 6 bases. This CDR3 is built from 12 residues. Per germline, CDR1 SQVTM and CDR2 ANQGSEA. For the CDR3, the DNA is TGCAGCGTTCAAACAGGGGGTGCTGAAGCTTTCTTT. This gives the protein CSVQTGGAEAFF.

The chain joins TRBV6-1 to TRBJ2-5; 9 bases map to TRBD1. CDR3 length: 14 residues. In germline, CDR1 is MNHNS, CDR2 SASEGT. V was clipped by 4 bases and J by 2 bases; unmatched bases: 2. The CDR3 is CASSGDRGQETQYF. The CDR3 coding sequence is TGTGCCAGCAGTGGAGACAGGGGGCAAGAGACCCAGTACTTC.

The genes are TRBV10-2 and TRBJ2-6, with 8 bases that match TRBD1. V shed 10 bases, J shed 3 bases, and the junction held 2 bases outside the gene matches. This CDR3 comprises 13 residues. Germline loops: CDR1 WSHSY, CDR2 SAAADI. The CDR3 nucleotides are TGCGCCACAGGGGGCAGTGGGGCCAACGTCCTGACTTTC. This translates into CATGGSGANVLTF.

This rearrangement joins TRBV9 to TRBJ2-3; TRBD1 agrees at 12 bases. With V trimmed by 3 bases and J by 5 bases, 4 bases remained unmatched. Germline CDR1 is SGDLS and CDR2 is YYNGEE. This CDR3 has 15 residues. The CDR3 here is CASSGGQGAGDTQYF. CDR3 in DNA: TGTGCCAGCAGCGGGGGACAGGGGGCCGGAGATACGCAGTATTTT.